This T cell receptor beta chain was found in a study of T-cell reconstitution after alpha-beta-depleted transplantation in children. Germline values: CDR1 MDHEN, CDR2 SYDVKM. Deletions cut 4 bases from V and 1 base from J, with 13 bases between. The CDR3 sequence is 15 residues long. Unique molecular identifiers featured in how the TCRbeta library was prepared. TCRdb re-derived calls from the PCR reads in MiXCR, one entry per CDR3 protein. Altogether a few hundred thousand distinct CDR3 sequences are present, 10% being singletons, with the ten largest covering 2% to 2.5%. The material sequenced was PBMCs from the stem cell graft donor, taken from the stem cell graft. V and J are TRBV28 and TRBJ1-1, with D tentatively TRBD1 (5 bases). This sequence originates from a human donor who donated a stem cell graft to a child with acute lymphoblastic leukemia. The CDR3 loop is CASSSQGPGNTEAFF. Written as DNA, the CDR3 is TGTGCCAGCAGTTCCCAGGGTCCGGGGAACACTGAAGCTTTCTTT.